This is a list of T cell receptor beta chains from one sample in a study of T cells in localized non-small cell lung cancer. Profiling relied on immunoSEQ multiplex PCR, and the TCRdb table lists in-frame clones only, not all of them. The sample shows tens of thousands of clones, about 90% of them seen only once. This sample comprised peripheral blood, obtained before any cancer treatment. These TCRs come from a female donor of 60 years or more with stage I lung adenocarcinoma. Both conserved end residues are part of each CDR3. Each record gives: clone size, D gene, J gene, V gene, CDR3 protein, CDR3 DNA. A D gene is named only where the DNA matches it firmly. Size tells how often a clone was seen (once, few, many) or the class of an expanded clone, and some rows leave it out.

size: NA; D: TRBD1; J: TRBJ1-1; V: TRBV7-3; CDR3: CASSPGQGGRVEAFF; DNA: TGTGCCAGCAGCCCGGGACAGGGAGGGAGGGTTGAAGCTTTCTTT
size: NA; D: TRBD2; J: TRBJ2-3; V: TRBV5-1; CDR3: CASSLGDPKLAGGTDTQYF; DNA: TGCGCCAGCAGCTTGGGGGACCCTAAACTAGCGGGGGGCACAGATACGCAGTATTTT
size: NA; D: NA; J: TRBJ2-3; V: TRBV14; CDR3: CASSPIRLDPTDTQYF; DNA: TGTGCCAGCAGCCCTATTCGACTGGATCCAACAGATACGCAGTATTTT
size: few; D: NA; J: TRBJ1-4; V: TRBV30; CDR3: CAGEGATNEKLFF; DNA: TGTGCCGGAGAGGGTGCAACTAATGAAAAACTGTTTTTT
size: NA; D: TRBD1; J: TRBJ2-7; V: TRBV6-1; CDR3: CASSLGQPHYEQYF; DNA: TGTGCCAGCAGCCTGGGACAGCCTCACTACGAGCAGTACTTC
size: NA; D: TRBD2; J: TRBJ2-3; V: TRBV6-1; CDR3: CASSVSGGSIFAQYF; DNA: TGTGCCAGCAGTGTAAGCGGGGGGTCGATCTTCGCGCAGTATTTT
size: NA; D: NA; J: TRBJ1-2; V: TRBV2; CDR3: CARRTAITYGYTF; DNA: TGTGCCAGAAGGACAGCGATCACATATGGCTACACCTTC
size: NA; D: NA; J: TRBJ2-3; V: TRBV5-1; CDR3: CASSLAGGGGGSSTDTQYF; DNA: TGCGCCAGCAGCTTGGCTGGTGGGGGCGGAGGATCCTCCACAGATACGCAGTATTTT
size: NA; D: NA; J: TRBJ1-6; V: TRBV5-7; CDR3: CASSLEGRADNSPLHF; DNA: TGTGCCAGCAGCTTGGAGGGGAGGGCGGATAATTCACCCCTCCACTTT
size: once; D: NA; J: TRBJ1-2; V: TRBV15; CDR3: CATSRPGTPPYGYTF; DNA: TGTGCCACCAGCAGACCCGGGACGCCGCCTTATGGCTACACCTTC
size: NA; D: NA; J: TRBJ2-5; V: TRBV7-2; CDR3: CASSRQDKETQYF; DNA: TGTGCCAGCAGCCGACAGGATAAAGAGACCCAGTACTTC
size: NA; D: TRBD1; J: TRBJ1-4; V: TRBV6-5; CDR3: CATRGTGVEKLFF; DNA: TGTGCCACCAGAGGGACAGGGGTGGAAAAACTGTTTTTT
size: NA; D: NA; J: TRBJ2-2; V: TRBV13; CDR3: CASSLGDRPRSTGELFF; DNA: TGTGCCAGCAGCTTAGGTGATAGGCCCAGATCCACCGGGGAGCTGTTTTTT
size: NA; D: NA; J: TRBJ2-3; V: TRBV5-1; CDR3: CASSLGSGTDTQYF; DNA: TGCGCCAGCAGCTTGGGGAGCGGCACAGATACGCAGTATTTT
size: once; D: TRBD1; J: TRBJ1-5; V: TRBV19; CDR3: CATVGTGSNQPQHF; DNA: TGTGCCACGGTTGGGACAGGGAGCAATCAGCCCCAGCATTTT
size: few; D: NA; J: TRBJ1-5; V: TRBV7-9; CDR3: CASSSPVDGGIGPQHF; DNA: TGTGCCAGCAGCTCTCCGGTGGATGGGGGAATTGGGCCCCAGCATTTT
size: NA; D: NA; J: TRBJ2-2; V: TRBV19; CDR3: CASSIEGVRTGELFF; DNA: TGTGCCAGTAGTATTGAAGGAGTCCGAACCGGGGAGCTGTTTTTT
size: NA; D: TRBD1; J: TRBJ2-7; V: TRBV18; CDR3: CASPPDRVTPYEQYF; DNA: TGTGCCAGCCCACCGGACAGGGTTACCCCCTACGAGCAGTACTTC
size: NA; D: TRBD1; J: TRBJ1-2; V: TRBV5-1; CDR3: CASSRPLQGTGGYTF; DNA: TGCGCCAGCAGTCGTCCCCTACAGGGGACGGGAGGCTACACCTTC
size: NA; D: NA; J: TRBJ2-1; V: TRBV9; CDR3: CASSLQGDSYNEQFF; DNA: TGTGCCAGCAGCTTACAGGGAGACTCCTACAATGAGCAGTTCTTC
size: NA; D: TRBD1; J: TRBJ1-2; V: TRBV5-3; CDR3: CARSLPGQIYGYTF; DNA: TGTGCCAGAAGCTTGCCGGGACAGATCTATGGCTACACCTTC
size: once; D: NA; J: TRBJ1-1; V: TRBV4-3; CDR3: CASSPDGWLRAEAFF; DNA: TGCGCCAGCAGCCCCGATGGTTGGCTACGGGCTGAAGCTTTCTTT
size: NA; D: NA; J: TRBJ2-1; V: TRBV15; CDR3: CATSASREISYNEQFF; DNA: TGTGCCACCAGCGCGAGCAGAGAGATCTCCTACAATGAGCAGTTCTTC
size: NA; D: NA; J: TRBJ1-1; V: TRBV9; CDR3: CASSVDTLNTEAFF; DNA: TGTGCCAGCAGCGTCGACACTCTGAACACTGAAGCTTTCTTT
size: NA; D: NA; J: TRBJ1-5; V: TRBV5-5; CDR3: CASSLGVLGPQHF; DNA: TGTGCCAGCAGCTTGGGGGTACTGGGGCCCCAGCATTTT
size: few; D: NA; J: TRBJ1-1; V: TRBV7-3; CDR3: CASSLTGLGTEAFF; DNA: TGTGCCAGCAGCTTAACGGGACTCGGGACTGAAGCTTTCTTT
size: NA; D: TRBD1; J: TRBJ1-1; V: TRBV6-6; CDR3: CASRMGDSLNTEAFF; DNA: TGTGCCAGCAGAATGGGGGACAGTTTGAACACTGAAGCTTTCTTT
size: few; D: NA; J: TRBJ2-2; V: TRBV9; CDR3: CASSPRQVLGTGELFF; DNA: TGTGCCAGCAGCCCCCGACAGGTTTTGGGCACCGGGGAGCTGTTTTTT
size: NA; D: NA; J: TRBJ1-6; V: TRBV6-5; CDR3: CASSGLQGGNSPLHF; DNA: TGTGCCAGCAGTGGTTTACAGGGAGGAAATTCACCCCTCCACTTT
size: once; D: NA; J: TRBJ2-6; V: TRBV28; CDR3: CASSEVCLTQSRANVLTF; DNA: TGTGCCAGCAGTGAAGTTTGCTTGACACAAAGTCGGGCCAACGTCCTGACTTTC
size: NA; D: NA; J: TRBJ2-7; V: TRBV5-5; CDR3: CASSLATAKEQYF; DNA: TGTGCCAGCAGCTTGGCAACAGCTAAAGAGCAGTACTTC
size: once; D: TRBD1; J: TRBJ2-4; V: TRBV9; CDR3: CASSEGQGRDIQYF; DNA: TGTGCCAGCAGCGAGGGACAGGGAAGGGACATTCAGTACTTC
size: NA; D: NA; J: TRBJ1-1; V: TRBV12-5; CDR3: CASGLVLGPRNTEAFF; DNA: TGTGCTAGTGGTTTGGTACTTGGACCGAGGAACACTGAAGCTTTCTTT
size: NA; D: NA; J: TRBJ2-7; V: TRBV11-3; CDR3: CASSTLGQPYEQYF; DNA: TGTGCCAGCAGCACCCTCGGACAGCCCTACGAGCAGTACTTC
size: NA; D: NA; J: TRBJ1-1; V: TRBV19; CDR3: CASSITNRDLTEAFF; DNA: TGTGCCAGTAGTATAACCAACAGGGATTTGACTGAAGCTTTCTTT
size: NA; D: NA; J: TRBJ1-1; V: TRBV7-2; CDR3: CASSVDWVGDTEAFF; DNA: TGTGCCAGCAGCGTCGACTGGGTAGGGGACACTGAAGCTTTCTTT
size: NA; D: TRBD1; J: TRBJ1-4; V: TRBV9; CDR3: CASSPRQGGNEKLFF; DNA: TGTGCCAGCAGCCCCCGACAGGGGGGAAATGAAAAACTGTTTTTT
size: NA; D: TRBD2; J: TRBJ2-3; V: TRBV6-6; CDR3: CASNSGGSSVTDTQYF; DNA: TGTGCCAGCAATTCGGGGGGGAGTTCGGTCACAGATACGCAGTATTTT
size: NA; D: NA; J: TRBJ2-2; V: TRBV19; CDR3: CASSISQGMNTGELFF; DNA: TGTGCCAGTAGTATTAGTCAGGGCATGAACACCGGGGAGCTGTTTTTT
size: once; D: NA; J: TRBJ1-5; V: TRBV6-6; CDR3: CASSYGTGRDNQPQHF; DNA: TGTGCCAGCAGTTACGGGACCGGACGAGACAATCAGCCCCAGCATTTT
size: NA; D: NA; J: TRBJ2-3; V: TRBV20-1; CDR3: CSAIWDTQYF; DNA: TGCAGTGCCATATGGGATACGCAGTATTTT